A selection of T cell receptor beta chains follows, all from one sample in a study of cytomegalovirus exposure and HLA in healthy donors. The protocol was immunoSEQ multiplex PCR, while the TCRdb copy is restricted to in-frame clones and leaves out a portion. The sample consists of some 210,000 clones, over 60% of them appearing once. The sequenced sample was PBMCs. All receptors come from a woman in her 30s in good health and CMV-seropositive. Both conserved end residues are part of each CDR3. D genes are given only for firm matches. Not every row has a clone size; where given, it reads once, few, many or a size class.

abundance | j_gene | v_gene | d_gene | CDR3nt | CDR3aa
. | TRBJ1-2 | TRBV6-5 | . | TGTGCCAGCAGCAAAAGTGAGAACTATGGCTACACCTTC | CASSKSENYGYTF
. | TRBJ1-1 | TRBV30 | . | TGTGCCTGGAGTGTACGCGGGGAAGGAGCTTTCTTT | CAWSVRGEGAFF
. | TRBJ2-1 | TRBV4-1 | TRBD2 | TGCGCCAGCAGCCGACTAGCGGGTATCCATGAGCAGTTCTTC | CASSRLAGIHEQFF
few | TRBJ2-2 | TRBV19 | . | TGTGCCAGTAGTATACAGGACAGCGGGGAGCTGTTTTTT | CASSIQDSGELFF
. | TRBJ1-1 | TRBV27 | TRBD1 | TGTGCCAGCAGTTTTATAGCGGGACAGGGGAAGTTGGAGGCTTTCTTT | CASSFIAGQGKLEAFF
few | TRBJ2-5 | TRBV2 | TRBD1 | TGTGCCAGCAGTGGGCGGACAGGCCCCCAAGAGACCCAGTACTTC | CASSGRTGPQETQYF
. | TRBJ1-4 | TRBV5-1 | TRBD1 | TGCGCCAGCAGCTTTCTGACAGGGGGGGATGAAAAACTGTTTTTT | CASSFLTGGDEKLFF
. | TRBJ2-5 | TRBV5-6 | TRBD1 | TGTGCCAGCAGCGTGGCCGGGACAGGGCTGGGGGAGACCCAGTACTTC | CASSVAGTGLGETQYF
few | TRBJ2-7 | TRBV10-3 | . | TGTGCCATCAGCGGGACTCCCTACGAGCAGTACTTC | CAISGTPYEQYF
. | TRBJ1-1 | TRBV18 | . | TGTGCCAGCTCACCATATCGGGGTACGGCTTTCTTT | CASSPYRGTAFF
. | TRBJ2-1 | TRBV18 | TRBD1 | TGTGCCAGCTCACCCGGGACAGGGGACAATGAGCAGTTCTTC | CASSPGTGDNEQFF
. | TRBJ2-7 | TRBV7-8 | TRBD2 | TGTGCCAGCAGCGTATTGACTAGCGGGGCCTCCTACGAGCAGTACTTC | CASSVLTSGASYEQYF
. | TRBJ1-2 | TRBV7-9 | . | TGTGCCAGCAGCTTATTGAACAGGGAAATATTTGATGGCTACACCTTC | CASSLLNREIFDGYTF
. | TRBJ1-4 | TRBV4-2 | . | TGTGCCAGCAGCCAAGATCGCGTGGGGAGTGCTAATGAAAAACTGTTTTTT | CASSQDRVGSANEKLFF
. | TRBJ1-4 | TRBV19 | . | TGTGCCAGTAGTAACAGGGAGGAAAAACTGTTTTTT | CASSNREEKLFF
few | TRBJ2-1 | TRBV14 | . | TGTGCCAGCAGCCAAGCCCGTGTGCAGTTCTTC | CASSQARVQFF
. | TRBJ2-5 | TRBV28 | . | TGTGCCAGCAGTTTCCAGGACAGAGAGACCCAGTACTTC | CASSFQDRETQYF
. | TRBJ2-7 | TRBV5-1 | TRBD1 | TGCGCCAGCAGCTTGTTGGACAGGGGGTACGAGCAGTACTTC | CASSLLDRGYEQYF
. | TRBJ1-5 | TRBV10-3 | TRBD1 | TGTGCCATCAGCCGGGACAGAGAGGTTAGCAATCAGCCCCAGCATTTT | CAISRDREVSNQPQHF
few | TRBJ2-1 | TRBV10-2 | . | TGCGCCAGCAGGGGGGACTTTTACAATGAGCAGTTCTTC | CASRGDFYNEQFF
. | TRBJ2-7 | TRBV30 | . | TGTGCCTGGAGTGTAGGGGCAGAGCAGTACTTC | CAWSVGAEQYF
. | TRBJ2-7 | TRBV2 | . | TGTGCCAGCAGGACGACAGGAGTAACCTACGAGCAGTACTTC | CASRTTGVTYEQYF
. | TRBJ2-5 | TRBV12-5 | . | TGTGCTAGTGGTTTGGTACAGACGGCCAGCCCTTACCAAGAGACCCAGTACTTC | CASGLVQTASPYQETQYF
. | TRBJ1-5 | TRBV18 | TRBD1 | TGTGCCAGCTCACCGACAGGGGATCAGCCCCAGCATTTT | CASSPTGDQPQHF
. | TRBJ1-4 | TRBV19 | TRBD1 | TGTGCCAGTAGTACTCCGGGACAGGGGTTTGGTGAAAAACTGTTTTTT | CASSTPGQGFGEKLFF
once | TRBJ1-5 | TRBV28 | . | TGTGCCAGCAGTTTATTTGGGACTGACAATCAGCCCCAGCATTTT | CASSLFGTDNQPQHF
few | TRBJ2-4 | TRBV28 | TRBD2 | TGTGCCAGCAGTGCCACCCTAGCGGGGGCAGACATTCAGTACTTC | CASSATLAGADIQYF
. | TRBJ2-3 | TRBV12-5 | TRBD2 | TGTGCTAGTGGCCTAAGCGGGGGGGCGGATACGCAGTATTTT | CASGLSGGADTQYF
. | TRBJ1-5 | TRBV28 | TRBD1 | TGTGCCAGCAGGCCACCACAGGGGGGCCGGGATCAGCCCCAGCATTTT | CASRPPQGGRDQPQHF
. | TRBJ1-2 | TRBV7-9 | . | TGTGCCAGCAGCTTACTAGGGGGTCAGGGCCCCAACTATGGCTACACCTTC | CASSLLGGQGPNYGYTF
once | TRBJ1-6 | TRBV7-2 | . | TGTGCCAGCAGCCCTAGGGGGGGGGCCATCTATAATTCACCCCTCCACTTT | CASSPRGGAIYNSPLHF
. | TRBJ2-5 | TRBV7-9 | TRBD1 | TGTGCCAGCAGACGGACAGGGCAAGAGACCCAGTACTTC | CASRRTGQETQYF
few | TRBJ1-6 | TRBV7-8 | . | TGTGCCAGCAGTCGGACAGAGCTATTTAATTCACCCCTCCACTTT | CASSRTELFNSPLHF
. | TRBJ1-1 | TRBV5-6 | . | TGTGCCAGCAGCTTGAGACAGAGCTCGAACACTGAAGCTTTCTTT | CASSLRQSSNTEAFF